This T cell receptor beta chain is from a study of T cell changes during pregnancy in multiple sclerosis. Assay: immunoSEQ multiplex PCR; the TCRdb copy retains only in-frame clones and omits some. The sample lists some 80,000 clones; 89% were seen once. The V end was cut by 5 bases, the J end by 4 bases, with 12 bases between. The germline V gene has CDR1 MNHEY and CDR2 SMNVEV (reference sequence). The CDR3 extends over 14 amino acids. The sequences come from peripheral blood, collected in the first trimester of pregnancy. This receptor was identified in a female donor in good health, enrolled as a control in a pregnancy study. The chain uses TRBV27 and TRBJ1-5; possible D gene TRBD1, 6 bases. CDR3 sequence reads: CASSPRGGNQPQHF. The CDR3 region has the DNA TGTGCCAGCAGTCCCAGGGGCGGGAATCAGCCCCAGCATTTT.